This T cell receptor (beta chain) was found in a study of blood T cell repertoires in COVID-19. Study-wide background: The United States, Italy and Spain provided the acute and convalescent COVID-19 samples. T cells, B-cell-depleted T cells, or PBMCs supplied cDNA or gDNA.

Original processing notes: By means of reference gene primer amplification, nucleated cell counts were estimated. Method: immunoSEQ multiplex PCR; TCRdb's copy keeps in-frame clones and lacks some. The D gene and trimming were derived from the DNA, and the V and J assignments and clone size from that table. This table has around 100,000 clones, roughly 88% appearing once. CDR1 SQVTM and CDR2 ANQGSEA come from the germline V gene. Trimming took off 1 base at V and 7 bases at J, with 5 bases between the two ends. The CDR3 is made up of 10 amino acids. Sequencing input: peripheral blood. This clonotype was obtained from a human donor in a cohort sampled during active COVID-19. The chain joins TRBV29-1 to TRBJ2-7; D uncertain. The CDR3 sequence is CSVEGREQYF. The CDR3 nucleotides read TGCAGCGTTGAAGGGCGGGAGCAGTACTTC.